Each of the 14 T cell receptor beta chains below was sequenced from the same sample in a study of breast tumors, draining lymph nodes, adjacent tissues. In TCRdb, the multiplex PCR reads were re-called with MiXCR into one record per CDR3 protein. There are some 150,000 distinct CDR3 sequences in the sample; around 22% occur only once, and 2.5% to 3% lies in the top ten. Samples came from axillary lymph nodes draining the breast cancer. Source material: axillary lymph node tissue. The source is a female donor with breast cancer. Some clones in this sample may be carry-over from other donors' samples.

This clonotype was picked up many times. The V and J genes are TRBV7-8 and TRBJ1-2; TRBD1 matches 8 bases. CDR1 and CDR2 from the germline V gene are SGHVS and FQNEAQ. The CDR3 extends over 13 amino acids. The CDR3 loop is CATGGGSGYGYTF. CDR3 nucleotide sequence: TGTGCTACAGGGGGGGGAAGCGGGTATGGCTACACCTTC.

There are many counts of this clonotype. The CDR3 nucleotides read TGTGCCAGCAGTGAAGGATACAGGACCCGCGAGCAGTACTTC. Its protein product is CASSEGYRTREQYF. The chain carries TRBV2 and TRBJ2-7, with D possibly being TRBD1 (5 bases). The CDR3 spans 14 residues. V lost 1 base to trimming and J lost 6 bases, with 13 bases between them. The germline gives CDR1 SNHLY, CDR2 FYNNEI.

This rearrangement joins TRBV27 to TRBJ1-2, with TRBD1 matching 7 bases. The ends lost 5 bases at V and 12 bases at J; junction bases unmatched: 6. This CDR3 is built from 11 residues. Germline V CDR1 and CDR2: MNHEY, SMNVEV (reference sequence). The CDR3 loop is CASSQGGGNTF. DNA of the CDR3: TGTGCCAGCAGTCAGGGGGGAGGCAACACCTTC.

This clonotype occurred many times. This chain uses TRBV20-1 with TRBJ2-2, with 8 bases lining up with TRBD2. Germline V CDR1 and CDR2: DFQATT, SNEGSKA (reference sequence). CDR3 length: 18 residues. The V gene end was trimmed by 0 bases and the J gene end by 5 bases; junction bases not matched to a gene: 14. CDR3 sequence (DNA): TGCAGTGCTAGAGACTCTATAGCGGGAAGAGGGTTAACCGGGGAGCTGTTTTTT. The encoded protein is CSARDSIAGRGLTGELFF.

The rearrangement links TRBV3-1 to TRBJ2-1; 8 nucleotides match TRBD1. CDR1 is LGHDT and CDR2 is YNNKEL in the germline V gene (reference sequence). Trimming took 3 bases from V and 3 from J; bases not matched to a gene: 7. The CDR3 is 16 residues long. CDR3 region: CASSQSRTGNYNEQFF. CDR3 DNA sequence: TGTGCCAGCAGCCAGTCCCGGACAGGGAACTACAATGAGCAGTTCTTC.

There are many counts of this clonotype. This chain connects TRBV5-6 to TRBJ2-4; no definite D call. The V end lost 4 bases, the J end lost 6 bases, and 20 bases lay between the germline ends. Looked up from germline, CDR1 is SGHDT and CDR2 is YYEEEE. The CDR3 is 16 amino acids. The CDR3 protein is CASSGRTTFLGNIQYF. For the CDR3, the DNA is TGTGCCAGCAGCGGAAGGACCACATTCTTGGGAAACATTCAGTACTTC. Full variable domain (missing parts from reference TRBV5-6 and TRBJ2-4): DAGVTQSPTHLIKTRGQQVTLRCSPKSGHDTVSWYQQALGQGPQFIFQYYEEEERQRGNFPDRFSGHQFPNYSSELNVNALLLGDSALYLCASSGRTTFLGNIQYFGAGTRLSVL.

This clonotype has at least ten counts. This rearrangement joins TRBV7-2 to TRBJ2-5; D uncertain. The V end lost 2 bases, the J end lost 0 bases, and 13 bases lay between the germline ends. The CDR3 spans 16 residues. Germline V gene sequence: CDR1 SGHTA, CDR2 FQGNSA. CDR3 in amino acids: CASSLRVTGYQETQYF. The CDR3 DNA is TGTGCCAGCAGCTTAAGGGTTACTGGCTACCAAGAGACCCAGTACTTC.

The V gene is TRBV28, the J gene TRBJ2-3; TRBD1 aligns across 8 bases. CDR3 length: 17 amino acids. The germline V gene encodes CDR1 MDHEN and CDR2 SYDVKM. V trimming: 7 bases; J trimming: 0 bases; junction bases outside the gene matches: 12. The CDR3 reads CASMRTGLLGSTDTQYF. The CDR3, as DNA: TGTGCCAGCATGCGGACAGGGCTACTTGGCAGCACAGATACGCAGTATTTT.

As for this clonotype: Given the absence of the conserved phenylalanine or tryptophan at the CDR3 end, a read error is likely. The chain joins TRBV6-5 to TRBJ2-7, with 8 bases that match TRBD2. In germline, CDR1 is MNHEY, CDR2 SVGAGI. J lost 1 base, V lost 2 bases, and 7 bases had no gene match. The CDR3 totals 16 residues. CDR3 bases: TGTGCCAGCAGTTACGGGGTAAGCGGGAGTTCCTACGAGCAGTACCTC. Translation gives CASSYGVSGSSYEQYL.

This clonotype was seen ten or more times. The CDR3 loop is CASSFPGGGSYNEQFF. CDR3 DNA sequence: TGCGCCAGCAGCTTCCCGGGGGGAGGGTCCTACAATGAGCAGTTCTTC. V is TRBV5-1 and J is TRBJ2-1, with 7 bases lining up with TRBD2. The CDR3 spans 16 residues. The germline V gene encodes CDR1 SGHRS and CDR2 YFSETQ. With 2 bases clipped from V and 1 base from J, the junction kept 6 bases outside the gene matches.

This clonotype showed up many times. CDR3 sequence (DNA): TGTGCCAGTAGTACTGGAGAACTAGCGGGATCCTACAATGAGCAGTTCTTC. Residues: CASSTGELAGSYNEQFF. The chain combines TRBV19 with TRBJ2-1; 10 positions match TRBD2. V lost 4 bases to trimming and J lost 1 base; unmatched junction nucleotides: 7. Germline values: CDR1 LNHDA, CDR2 SQIVND (reference sequence). This CDR3 comprises 17 residues.

On this clonotype: A much larger clone lies one base from this, so it may be a read error. Lacking the conserved final phenylalanine or tryptophan, this CDR3 likely reflects a read error. V is TRBV3-1 and J is TRBJ2-7, with 7 positions matching TRBD2. V was clipped by 1 base and J by 0 bases; unmatched bases: 15. This CDR3 spans 19 amino acids. Looked up from germline, CDR1 is LGHDT and CDR2 is YNNKEL (reference sequence). The CDR3 DNA reads TGTGCCAGCAGCCAAGGCGGGAGCGGACTCGAAATAAGCTCCTACGAGCAGTACCTC. Residues: CASSQGGSGLEISSYEQYL.

As concerns this clonotype: A read error may be the cause here, since a much bigger clone is one base away. V and J are TRBV15 and TRBJ2-1; D might be TRBD1 or TRBD2, each matching 5 bases. Germline V lookup: CDR1 LNHNV, CDR2 YYDKDF (reference sequence). There are 17 residues in the CDR3. Trimming shortened V by 6 bases and J by 6 bases, and 24 bases separated the two germline ends. CDR3 residues: CATSLGQGRESGNEQFF. The DNA for the CDR3 is TGTGCCACCAGTCTGGGCCAGGGAAGAGAGAGCGGCAATGAGCAGTTCTTC.

This clonotype came up a few times. CDR3 nucleotides: TGTGCCAGCAGTCTTTTCCTTACAGGACTTGATAGCAATCAGCCCCAGCATTTT. Encoded protein: CASSLFLTGLDSNQPQHF. The V and J genes are TRBV12-3 or TRBV12-4 and TRBJ1-5, with a possible D match to TRBD1 (5 bases). CDR3 size: 18 residues. The V gene lost 5 bases and the J gene lost 0 bases, with 20 bases spanning the gap.